Listed below are T cell receptor beta chains from one sample, sequenced in a study of cytomegalovirus exposure and HLA in healthy donors. Produced via immunoSEQ multiplex PCR; TCRdb's table is partial and in-frame only. Its listing shows about 130,000 clones. The sequenced material came from PBMCs. The receptors come from a woman in her forties in good health and CMV-seronegative. Both conserved end residues are part of each CDR3. A D gene is named only where the DNA matches it firmly.

>TRBD2|TRBJ2-3|TRBV15
TGTGCCACCAGCAGATACTTACTAGCGGGGGGCCCAGATACGCAGTATTTT
CATSRYLLAGGPDTQYF
>.|TRBJ1-3|TRBV4-2
TGTGCCAGCAGCCAAGACCAGGGTAGCAGATACACCATATATTTT
CASSQDQGSRYTIYF
>.|TRBJ1-2|TRBV5-6
TGTGCCAGCAGCTTGGGGAGGGCAGCTAACTATGGCTACACCTTC
CASSLGRAANYGYTF
>.|TRBJ1-5|TRBV13
TGTGCCAGCAGCTACAAGGCGGGCAATCAGCCCCAGCATTTT
CASSYKAGNQPQHF
>TRBD1|TRBJ2-1|TRBV9
TGTGCCAGCAGCGTAGACCGTGTAGGGGGCATGACGTTCTTC
CASSVDRVGGMTFF
>.|TRBJ2-3|TRBV9
TGTGCCAGCAGCGTCAGGGGAGCAGATACGCAGTATTTT
CASSVRGADTQYF
>.|TRBJ1-2|TRBV5-6
TGTGCCAGCAGCTTGGAAGGTAGGGGAAGACTCTATGGCTACACCTTC
CASSLEGRGRLYGYTF
>.|TRBJ1-2|TRBV21-1
TGTGCCAGCAGCAAAGCAACGGGGGGCTACACCTTC
CASSKATGGYTF
>.|TRBJ1-3|TRBV5-1
TGCGCCAGCAGCCAACCAGGGCTTGGAAACACCATATATTTT
CASSQPGLGNTIYF
>.|TRBJ2-1|TRBV4-3
TGCGCCAGCAGCCAAGAAGAGGGGGGGGGCTACAATGAGCAGTTCTTC
CASSQEEGGGYNEQFF
>.|TRBJ2-1|TRBV27
TGTGCCAGCACTTCCCGCGGGGGCCGAAACAATGAGCAGTTCTTC
CASTSRGGRNNEQFF
>TRBD1|TRBJ1-1|TRBV5-1
TGCGCCAGCAGCTTGGGACAGGGTTCAGGGAACACTGAAGCTTTCTTT
CASSLGQGSGNTEAFF
>TRBD1|TRBJ1-2|TRBV6-5
TGTGCCAGCAGCCGGACAGGGGGGTATGGCTACACCTTC
CASSRTGGYGYTF
>.|TRBJ2-2|TRBV20-1
TGCAGTGCTAGAGGGGAGGGGGAGCTGTTTTTT
CSARGEGELFF
>TRBD1|TRBJ2-5|TRBV7-2
TGTGCCAGCAGCCGCCGACAGGGAAGGGAGACCCAGTACTTC
CASSRRQGRETQYF
>TRBD1|TRBJ2-5|TRBV6-5
TGTGCCAGCAGGGGGTCAGGGGGAGAGACCCAGTACTTC
CASRGSGGETQYF
>TRBD1|TRBJ1-1|TRBV29-1
TGCAGCGTTGCAAGACAGGGTGAAGCTTTCTTT
CSVARQGEAFF
>TRBD2|TRBJ2-3|TRBV7-9
TGTGCCAGCAGCTTACGACGGACTAGCGGGGGCACAGATACGCAGTATTTT
CASSLRRTSGGTDTQYF
>TRBD2|TRBJ2-5|TRBV5-4
TGTGCCACAAGGACTAGCGGGGGGGCAGGCGAGACCCAGTACTTC
CATRTSGGAGETQYF
>TRBD1|TRBJ2-5|TRBV15
TGTGCCACCAGCAGAGATCGGACAGGGGGCTTTCAAGAGACCCAGTACTTC
CATSRDRTGGFQETQYF
>.|TRBJ1-6|TRBV27
TGTGCCAGCACCTTCGACAGCCTGAGCTCCTATAATTCACCCCTCCACTTT
CASTFDSLSSYNSPLHF
>TRBD1|TRBJ2-7|TRBV9
TGTGCCAGCAGCGTATCCGGGACAGGGAGCGAGCAGTACTTC
CASSVSGTGSEQYF
>.|TRBJ1-4|TRBV4-2
TGTGCCAGCAGCCAAGATGGGGGGAGGGGTGAAAAACTGTTTTTT
CASSQDGGRGEKLFF
>.|TRBJ2-1|TRBV19
TGTGCCAGTAGTAAGGATCAAGGCGGGCAATTTGAGCAGTTCTTC
CASSKDQGGQFEQFF
>.|TRBJ1-6|TRBV5-1
TGCGCCAGCAGCCGAGGGCAGATGAATAATTCACCCCTCCACTTT
CASSRGQMNNSPLHF
>TRBD1|TRBJ1-2|TRBV19
TGTGCCAGTTGGGACTTTGAAGCCGGGACAGGGACGGACTATGGCTACACCTTC
CASWDFEAGTGTDYGYTF
>.|TRBJ1-5|TRBV2
TGTGCCAGCAGTCGAACTAATCAGCCCCAGCATTTT
CASSRTNQPQHF
>TRBD1|TRBJ1-1|TRBV11-2
TGTGCCAGCAGCTCCCAATTTCAGGGGGCGCAGAACACTGAAGCTTTCTTT
CASSSQFQGAQNTEAFF
>.|TRBJ1-5|TRBV29-1
TGCAGCGCCTCGGAGAGCAATCAGCCCCAGCATTTT
CSASESNQPQHF
>TRBD1|TRBJ1-5|TRBV6-6
TGTGCCAGCAGCCCCGGACAGGGGGCTCATCAGCCCCAGCATTTT
CASSPGQGAHQPQHF
>.|TRBJ1-4|TRBV6-5
TGTGCCAGCAGTACCAACAGGGCGCACAATGAAAAACTGTTTTTT
CASSTNRAHNEKLFF
>.|TRBJ2-1|TRBV2
TGTGCCAGCAGTGAAGCAGACATCTACAATGAGCAGTTCTTC
CASSEADIYNEQFF
>.|TRBJ2-7|TRBV11-1
TGTGCCAGCAGCGCCCGACGGACTAACTACGAGCAGTACTTC
CASSARRTNYEQYF
>TRBD2|TRBJ2-3|TRBV5-4
TGTGCCAGCAGCCCCTTAGTGGCGGGGGGGCGGGATACGCAGTATTTT
CASSPLVAGGRDTQYF
>.|TRBJ1-5|TRBV27
TGTGCCAGCACTCACAGGGTTCCTGGCAATCAGCCCCAGCATTTT
CASTHRVPGNQPQHF
>.|TRBJ1-2|TRBV5-5
TGTGCCAGCAGCTTCCAGGTCACCACTAACTATGGCTACACCTTC
CASSFQVTTNYGYTF
>.|TRBJ2-1|TRBV19
TGTGCCAGTAGGGGGACAATTACCTACAATGAGCAGTTCTTC
CASRGTITYNEQFF
>.|TRBJ1-2|TRBV5-1
TGCGCCAGCAGCTTGGCCGGGGATGGCTACACCTTC
CASSLAGDGYTF